This T cell receptor (beta chain) stems from a study of control samples from healthy donors and cancer patients. Germline V lookup: CDR1 SGHTA, CDR2 FQGTGA. J lost 1 base, V lost 4 bases, and 3 bases had no gene match. The CDR3 totals 16 residues. The repertoire was sequenced with immunoSEQ multiplex PCR; TCRdb's copy has only in-frame clones and lacks some. The table shows 150,000 to 200,000 clones, with about 87% occurring only once. This chain uses TRBV7-3 with TRBJ2-3; TRBD2 agrees at 12 bases. The sample consisted of blood. The sequence was collected from a young man in good health. Here the CDR3 reads CASSSRLAGGTDTQYF. The CDR3 DNA sequence: TGTGCCAGCAGCTCTCGACTAGCGGGGGGCACAGATACGCAGTATTTT.